This entry lists 8 T cell receptor beta chains sequenced from one sample in a study of T cell clusters in autoimmune cytopenias. One tube held mixed TRB-A and TRB-B primer pools for touch-down PCR. For each CDR3 protein, TCRdb gives one entry from its re-call of the multiplex PCR reads, without DNA. Found here are about 1,500 distinct CDR3 sequences; the top ten clones hold roughly half. Approximately 40,000 genome equivalents of blood DNA were amplified for TRB. This sample also appeared in a second study, on T cell repertoires in aging, cancer and after chemotherapy.

The sequencing input was peripheral blood. The receptors were sampled from a human donor with chronic lymphocytic leukemia.

Considering frequency, this clonotype is medium-sized. The chain is built from TRBV12-3 or TRBV12-4 and TRBJ1-5; checking the TCRdb D call of TRBD1 is not possible without DNA. The CDR3 has 15 amino acids. The CDR3 sequence: CASRRGTEGIQPQHF.

This clonotype is called medium-sized (0.01 to 0.1%) based on its frequency. The V call is TRBV13, the J call TRBJ2-7; the TRBD2 assignment by TCRdb is unverifiable without DNA. This CDR3 contains 14 residues. Germline-derived CDR1 and CDR2 are PRHDT and FYEKMQ (reference sequence). This CDR3 is CASSLGGTIYEQYF. The entire variable domain, with the rest obtained from reference TRBV13 and TRBJ2-7, is as follows: AAGVIQSPRHLIKEKRETATLKCYPIPRHDTVYWYQQGPGQDPQFLISFYEKMQSDKGSIPDRFSAQQFSDYHSELNMSSLELGDSALYFCASSLGGTIYEQYFGPGTRLTVT.

This clonotype is deemed medium-sized by its frequency. The gene calls are TRBV6-5 and TRBJ1-2. This CDR3 has 13 residues. Germline CDR1 MNHEY, CDR2 SVGAGI. The CDR3 spells CASSPTGNYGYTF.

Considering frequency, this clonotype is large (0.1 to 1%). V is TRBV27 and J is TRBJ2-7. CDR1 and CDR2 (germline): MNHEY, SMNVEV (reference sequence). The CDR3 sequence is 13 residues long. The CDR3 is CASSLSRPYEQYF.

The chain employs TRBV6-7 and TRBJ2-7. TRBV6-7 has ORF status, its function being uncertain. This CDR3 comprises 14 residues. CDR3 amino acids: CASSTRTASYEQYF.

V usage is TRBV7-6 and J usage is TRBJ2-5; TCRdb lists TRBD1, though no DNA is available to test this call. The CDR3 length is 14 residues. In germline, CDR1 is SGHVS, CDR2 FNYEAQ. CDR3 sequence: CASKETGGGETQYF.

This clonotype is called medium-sized based on its frequency. This sequence joins TRBV5-4 and TRBJ2-3. Germline loops: CDR1 SGHNT, CDR2 YYREEE (reference sequence). The CDR3 runs 16 residues. CDR3 sequence: CASSLRLAGRTDTQYF.

According to its frequency, this clonotype is medium-sized. The V and J genes are TRBV7-3 and TRBJ2-2. There are 14 residues in the CDR3. Germline lookup yields CDR1 SGHTA and CDR2 FQGTGA. CDR3: CASSRTVKDGELFF. The whole variable domain, remainder taken from reference TRBV7-3 and TRBJ2-2, is GAGVSQTPSNKVTEKGKYVELRCDPISGHTALYWYRQSLGQGPEFLIYFQGTGAADDSGLPNDRFFAVRPEGSVSTLKIQRTERGDSAVYLCASSRTVKDGELFFGEGSRLTVL.